Presented here are 3 T cell receptor beta chains from one specimen sequenced in a study of blood T cell repertoires in COVID-19. Sequencing was performed with immunoSEQ multiplex PCR; in TCRdb, only in-frame clones are kept and a portion is missing. In the table there are about 130,000 clones, roughly four fifths of which are singletons. The sample was PBMCs or T cells enriched from blood (not recorded which). These receptor sequences come from a man under 40 who had recovered from COVID-19.

The V and J genes are TRBV7-9 and TRBJ1-1; D gene uncertain. V was shortened by 4 bases and J by 5 bases, with 5 bases between the two germline ends. Germline V gene data show CDR1 as SEHNR and CDR2 as FQNEAQ (reference sequence). The CDR3 spans 11 residues. This chain's CDR3 is CASSYGTEAFF. The CDR3 DNA reads as TGTGCCAGCAGCTACGGTACTGAAGCTTTCTTT. The entire variable domain, with the rest obtained from reference TRBV7-9 and TRBJ1-1, is as follows: DTGVSQNPRHKITKRGQNVTFRCDPISEHNRLYWYRQTLGQGPEFLTYFQNEAQLEKSRLLSDRFSAERPKGSFSTLEIQRTEQGDSAMYLCASSYGTEAFFGQGTRLTVV.

The CDR3 DNA sequence: TGTGCCAGCGGGACAGGGGAGGCTTCACCCCTCCACTTT. The encoded protein is CASGTGEASPLHF. The J gene is TRBJ1-6, the V gene TRBV2; the match to TRBD1 covers 10 bases. The CDR3 length is 13 residues. V lost 8 bases, J lost 9 bases, and 4 bases stayed unmatched. The germline CDR1 and CDR2 sequences are SNHLY and FYNNEI.

The CDR3 sequence: CASSQATSGYEQYF. DNA for the CDR3: TGTGCCAGCAGCCAGGCGACTAGCGGGTACGAGCAGTACTTC. The chain carries TRBV4-2 and TRBJ2-7; TRBD2 agrees at 10 bases. After removal of 3 bases from V and 4 bases from J, the junction contained 3 bases not matched to a gene. CDR1 and CDR2 (germline): LGHNA, YNFKEQ. The CDR3 runs 14 residues.